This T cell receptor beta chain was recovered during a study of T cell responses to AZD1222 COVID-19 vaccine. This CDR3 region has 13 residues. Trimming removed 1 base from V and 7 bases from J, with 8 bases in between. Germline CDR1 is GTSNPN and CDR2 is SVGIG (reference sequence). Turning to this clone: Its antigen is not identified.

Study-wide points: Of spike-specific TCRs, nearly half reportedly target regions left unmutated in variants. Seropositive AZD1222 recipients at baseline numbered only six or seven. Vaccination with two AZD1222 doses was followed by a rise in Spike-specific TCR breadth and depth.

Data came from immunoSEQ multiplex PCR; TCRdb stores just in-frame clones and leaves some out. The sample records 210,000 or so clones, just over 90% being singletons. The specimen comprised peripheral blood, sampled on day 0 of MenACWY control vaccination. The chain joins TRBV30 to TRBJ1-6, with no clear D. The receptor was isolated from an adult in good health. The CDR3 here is CAWSGSHNSPLHF. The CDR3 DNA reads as TGTGCCTGGAGTGGGTCCCACAATTCACCCCTCCACTTT.